This T cell receptor beta chain was profiled in a study of T cell changes during pregnancy in multiple sclerosis. Losses at the gene ends were 2 bases for V and 7 bases for J; bases not matched to a gene: 5. In germline, CDR1 is SEHNR, CDR2 FQNEAQ (reference sequence). This CDR3 comprises 14 residues. Clones were read by immunoSEQ multiplex PCR, and TCRdb kept only the in-frame ones, dropping some. The data hold under 40,000 clones, with 80% to 95% observed a single time. This specimen was CD4+ T cells from peripheral blood mononuclear cells, taken in the third trimester of pregnancy. The receptor's source is a female donor in good health, enrolled as a control in a pregnancy study. The chain employs TRBV7-9 and TRBJ2-1; TRBD1 aligns across 7 bases. CDR3 loop: CASSLRQGENEQFF. The CDR3 DNA is TGTGCCAGCAGCTTAAGGCAGGGGGAAAATGAGCAGTTCTTC.